This T cell receptor beta chain is drawn from a study of blood T cell repertoires in COVID-19. Overall study context: Acute and convalescent COVID-19 specimens originated in the United States, Italy and Spain.

Germline lookup yields CDR1 MDHEN and CDR2 SYDVKM. V was pared by 4 bases and J by 3 bases, with 9 bases between. This CDR3 comprises 14 residues. Sequencing was performed with immunoSEQ multiplex PCR; in TCRdb, only in-frame clones are kept and a portion is missing. This table holds around 280,000 clones, 75% to 90% found once. The sequenced sample consisted of peripheral blood. The receptor was derived from a woman aged 25 to 45 who had recovered from COVID-19. V is TRBV28 and J is TRBJ1-4, with a tentative D call TRBD1 (6 bases). This CDR3 reads CASSYGGPNEKLFF. The CDR3 DNA reads TGTGCCAGCAGTTACGGGGGGCCTAATGAAAAACTGTTTTTT.